The 32 T cell receptor beta chains listed next were all sequenced from one sample in a study of liver allograft versus peripheral blood T cells (TCRdb year 2020). Regarding the research as a whole: The study compared the T cell receptor repertoires present in transplanted livers with the repertoires present in the peripheral blood of liver transplant recipients.

These reads were obtained on an Illumina MiSeq. Using fastp at Q25 and MiXCR, TCRdb reprocessed the public reads and kept productive beta chains. Every distinct CDR3 protein forms one entry, paired with its most common genes and DNA. The sample has about 8,400 distinct CDR3 sequences on record, about 19% of them singletons. About a quarter of the sample belongs to the ten largest clones. These receptors were taken from a human patient who had a liver transplant. Following transplantation, T cells from the graft donor may be among those present.

In its sample, this clonotype ranks as medium-sized. The rearrangement links TRBV15 to TRBJ2-3; 10 bases align to TRBD1. The length of the CDR3 is 13 residues. Trimming at V came to 11 bases and at J to 6 bases, leaving 8 bases not matched to a gene. From germline, CDR1 is LNHNV and CDR2 YYDKDF (reference sequence). The CDR3 here is CASGTGDSDTQYF. The CDR3, as DNA: TGTGCCTCGGGGACAGGGGATTCCGATACGCAGTATTTT. The full variable domain, completed using reference TRBV15 and TRBJ2-3, is DAMVIQNPRYQVTQFGKPVTLSCSQTLNHNVMYWYQQKSSQAPKLLFHYYDKDFNNEADTPDNFQSRRPNTSFCFLDIRSPGLGDTAMYLCASGTGDSDTQYFGPGTRLTVL.

This clonotype came up a few times. This chain uses TRBV27 with TRBJ1-1; D is perhaps TRBD1 (5 bases). The germline V and J ends were trimmed by 3 bases and 4 bases, with 12 bases remaining between them. The CDR3 extends over 14 amino acids. Germline CDR1 and CDR2: MNHEY and SMNVEV (reference sequence). As DNA, the CDR3 is TGTGCCAGCAGTTTTTTTTTTGGGGGCACTGAAGCTTTCTTT. Translated, it gives CASSFFFGGTEAFF.

By share of the sample, this clonotype is medium-sized. V and J are TRBV19 and TRBJ1-5, with a possible D match to TRBD1 (6 bases). V lost 4 bases and J 1 base, leaving 14 bases between the germline ends. The CDR3 is made up of 16 amino acids. The germline gives CDR1 LNHDA, CDR2 SQIVND (reference sequence). CDR3 residues: CASSKQGVGSNQPQHF. In DNA, the CDR3 is TGTGCCAGTAGTAAACAGGGTGTTGGAAGCAATCAGCCCCAGCATTTT.

This clonotype is termed medium-sized. The genes are TRBV29-1 and TRBJ2-6; D remains unclear. The germline V and J ends were trimmed by 4 bases and 1 base, with 5 bases remaining between them. Germline-derived CDR1 and CDR2 are SQVTM and ANQGSEA. The length of the CDR3 is 13 residues. The CDR3 DNA reads TGCAGCGTTGTGGTGTCTGGGGCCAACGTCCTGACTTTC. It specifies CSVVVSGANVLTF.

In regard to this clonotype: One base separates it from a far larger clone, so it is likely a read error. The J gene is TRBJ1-1, the V gene TRBV10-3, with TRBD1 matching 8 bases. The CDR3 is 14 residues long. Germline loops: CDR1 ENHRY, CDR2 SYGVKD. The ends lost 10 bases at V and 4 bases at J; junction bases unmatched: 11. The CDR3 loop reads CASSRTGTITEAFF. The CDR3 DNA is TGTGCCAGCAGCCGGACAGGGACGATCACTGAAGCTTTCTTT.

Points on this clonotype: Being one base from a much bigger clone, this may be a read error. The chain recombines TRBV19 with TRBJ1-1, with a weak D call TRBD1 (6 bases). CDR1 LNHDA and CDR2 SQIVND come from the germline V gene (reference sequence). The CDR3 is 15 amino acids. The CDR3, as DNA: TGTGCCTGTAGTATAGATATCGACAGGCCCACTGAAGCTTTCTTT. This encodes CACSIDIDRPTEAFF.

This clonotype was counted a few times. The chain combines TRBV5-6 with TRBJ1-1; D unclear. Trimming left V 0 bases short and J 4 bases short, with 10 bases between. The germline V gene encodes CDR1 SGHDT and CDR2 YYEEEE. The CDR3 has 14 amino acids. CDR3 region: CASSLGVRVTEAFF. As DNA, the CDR3 is TGTGCCAGCAGCTTGGGGGTGAGGGTCACTGAAGCTTTCTTT.

This clonotype occurred many times. This sequence joins TRBV15 and TRBJ1-5; D call uncertain. The germline CDR1 and CDR2 sequences are LNHNV and YYDKDF (reference sequence). This CDR3 contains 13 residues. Trimming removed 4 bases at V and 4 bases at J, with 8 bases between. The CDR3 loop is CATSIGRNQPQHF. CDR3 nucleotide sequence: TGTGCCACCAGCATAGGACGGAATCAGCCCCAGCATTTT.

For this clonotype: Given a much more abundant clone one base away, this may be a read error. CDR3 protein: CASRPPGIYYSSLMNTEPFF. The CDR3 nucleotides are TGTGCCAGCAGACCTCCCGGGATTTACTACTCATCCCTCATGAACACTGAACCTTTCTTT. V gene TRBV6-2 or TRBV6-3 combines with J gene TRBJ1-1; no clear D gene. Germline loops: CDR1 MNHEY, CDR2 SVGEGT. The CDR3 consists of 20 residues.

Ten or more counts support this clonotype. The rearrangement joins TRBV7-9 to TRBJ1-2, with 9 bases fitting TRBD1. Germline V gene lookup returns CDR1 SEHNR and CDR2 FQNEAQ (reference sequence). V lost 5 bases to trimming and J lost 0 bases; unmatched junction nucleotides: 4. The CDR3 contains 15 residues. CDR3 in amino acids: CASSPGQGSNYGYTF. The CDR3 nucleotides read TGTGCCAGCAGCCCCGGACAGGGGTCTAACTATGGCTACACCTTC.

This clonotype is categorized as medium-sized. This chain joins TRBV9 and TRBJ2-2; tentative D call: TRBD1 (6 bases). V was shortened by 2 bases and J by 9 bases, with 11 bases between the two germline ends. The germline gives CDR1 SGDLS, CDR2 YYNGEE. The CDR3 runs to 13 residues. The CDR3 spells CASSVGGQRELFF. CDR3 DNA sequence: TGTGCCAGCAGCGTGGGCGGACAGAGGGAGCTGTTTTTT.

V and J are TRBV7-9 and TRBJ2-1; 8 bases map to TRBD1. From germline, CDR1 is SEHNR and CDR2 FQNEAQ (reference sequence). Losses at the gene ends were 2 bases for V and 9 bases for J; bases not matched to a gene: 12. The CDR3 has 16 amino acids. CDR3 loop: CASSLIGQGGISEQFF. The CDR3 DNA follows: TGTGCCAGCAGCTTAATTGGACAGGGTGGTATCAGTGAGCAGTTCTTC.

J is TRBJ1-2 and V is TRBV6-5; tentative D call: TRBD1 (6 bases). CDR1 and CDR2 from the germline V gene are MNHEY and SVGAGI. Trimming stripped 6 bases from V and 4 bases from J, with 15 bases between. The length of the CDR3 is 14 residues. CDR3 sequence: CASRPPGGGYGYTF. CDR3 DNA sequence: TGTGCCAGCAGACCCCCAGGAGGGGGCTATGGCTACACCTTC.

This clonotype was seen repeatedly, ten times or more. The rearrangement joins TRBV6-1 to TRBJ2-7; D perhaps matches TRBD1 (5 bases). The CDR3 extends over 14 amino acids. From germline, CDR1 is MNHNS and CDR2 SASEGT. V gave up 2 bases and J gave up 4 bases, with 12 bases separating them. CDR3 sequence: CASSEIGKGYEQYF. The CDR3 DNA is TGTGCCAGCAGTGAAATCGGTAAGGGGTACGAGCAGTACTTC.

V is TRBV5-4 and J is TRBJ1-5; D is perhaps TRBD1 (5 bases). V dropped 0 bases and J dropped 3 bases, with 7 bases sitting between them. This CDR3 spans 14 amino acids. The V gene's germline CDR1 is SGHNT and CDR2 YYREEE (reference sequence). CDR3 DNA: TGTGCCAGCAGCTTGGGGGGGTACAATCAGCCCCAGCATTTT. This sequence encodes CASSLGGYNQPQHF.

CDR3 in amino acids: CASSLGDPRTDTQYF. DNA of the CDR3: TGTGCCAGCAGCCTCGGGGACCCCCGCACAGATACGCAGTATTTT. The chain links TRBV13 to TRBJ2-3; D assignment may be TRBD1 or TRBD2 (5 bases each). The germline V gene encodes CDR1 PRHDT and CDR2 FYEKMQ (reference sequence). The CDR3 has 15 amino acids. V gave up 5 bases and J gave up 1 base, with 13 bases separating them.

For this clonotype: Just one base apart from a much larger clone, this may be a read error. This chain uses TRBV27 with TRBJ1-1; D uncertain. The germline CDR1 and CDR2 sequences are MNHEY and SMNVEV (reference sequence). The CDR3 runs to 15 residues. CDR3 protein: CSSTLSLRRNTEAFF. CDR3 bases: TGTTCCAGCACTCTAAGCCTCAGGAGGAACACTGAAGCTTTCTTT.

This clonotype has just a few counts. The V gene is TRBV7-9, the J gene TRBJ2-7, with 7 bases fitting TRBD1. The V segment lost 4 bases and the J segment 0 bases; nucleotides outside the gene matches: 6. The germline V gene has CDR1 SEHNR and CDR2 FQNEAQ (reference sequence). The CDR3 runs to 15 residues. The CDR3 DNA reads as TGTGCCAGCAGCTCCAGAGGGGGCCCCTCCTACGAGCAGTACTTC. Its protein product is CASSSRGGPSYEQYF.

This clonotype was seen many times. This chain links TRBV13 with TRBJ1-5; no reliable D call. The germline CDR1 and CDR2 sequences are PRHDT and FYEKMQ (reference sequence). There are 13 residues in the CDR3. V lost 1 base, J lost 7 bases, and 8 bases lay in between. CDR3 protein: CASSLEGGQPQHF. CDR3 DNA sequence: TGTGCCAGCAGCTTAGAAGGCGGACAGCCCCAGCATTTT.

Within the sample, this clonotype is medium-sized. The chain links TRBV14 to TRBJ2-6, with D uncertain. V lost 1 base and J 0 bases, leaving 7 bases between the germline ends. The CDR3 is 16 residues long. The germline gives CDR1 SGHDN, CDR2 FVKESK. CDR3 region: CASSQAYSSGANVLTF. The CDR3 DNA reads as TGTGCCAGCAGCCAAGCTTACAGCTCTGGGGCCAACGTCCTGACTTTC.

By share, this clonotype counts as medium-sized (0.01 to 0.1%). The chain employs TRBV7-2 and TRBJ1-1; the D is unclear. Germline CDR1 and CDR2: SGHTA and FQGNSA. The V end was cut by 0 bases, the J end by 1 base, with 3 bases between. There are 13 residues in the CDR3. In DNA form, the CDR3 reads TGTGCCAGCAGCTTAGCGTGGAACACTGAAGCTTTCTTT. Protein sequence: CASSLAWNTEAFF.

This clonotype was recorded many times. V is TRBV7-2 and J is TRBJ1-2; D is uncertain. Germline loops: CDR1 SGHTA, CDR2 FQGNSA. The CDR3 is made up of 14 amino acids. Trimming took 5 bases from V and 4 from J, leaving 14 bases between them. The CDR3 nucleotides are TGTGCCAGCAGCCACTTGGCGGGAATCTATGGCTACACCTTC. Translating it yields CASSHLAGIYGYTF.

The chain recombines TRBV5-6 with TRBJ2-7; no reliable D call. The V end lost 4 bases, the J end lost 1 base, and 12 bases lay between the germline ends. CDR1 is SGHDT, CDR2 YYEEEE, per germline. The length of the CDR3 is 14 residues. CDR3: CASSLGFTSYEQYF. In DNA, the CDR3 is TGTGCCAGCAGCCTCGGCTTTACTTCCTACGAGCAGTACTTC.

The J gene is TRBJ1-1, the V gene TRBV18; D is unclear. Germline V CDR1 and CDR2: KGHSH, LQKENI. Trimming took 1 base from V and 5 from J, leaving 17 bases between them. The CDR3 loop spans 16 amino acids. This CDR3 is CASSPQYGGPRTEAFF. The CDR3, as DNA: TGTGCCAGCTCACCACAGTACGGCGGGCCCAGGACTGAAGCTTTCTTT.

This clonotype was detected ten times or more. V and J are TRBV29-1 and TRBJ1-5; weak D call: TRBD1 (6 bases). This CDR3 region has 12 residues. Looked up from germline, CDR1 is SQVTM and CDR2 is ANQGSEA. The V gene lost 7 bases and the J gene lost 4 bases, with 11 bases spanning the gap. CDR3 coding DNA: TGCAGCGCAGTCACAGGGAATCAGCCCCAGCATTTT. This gives the protein CSAVTGNQPQHF.

This clonotype was recorded many times. The chain has TRBV7-9 and TRBJ2-7; 9 positions agree with TRBD1. The CDR3 has 15 residues. The V gene's germline CDR1 is SEHNR and CDR2 FQNEAQ (reference sequence). V was clipped by 5 bases and J by 5 bases; unmatched bases: 10. CDR3 DNA sequence: TGTGCCAGCAGCCCCTCGGGACAGGGAGGGCACGAGCAGTACTTC. Amino acids: CASSPSGQGGHEQYF.

The table lists this clonotype with a few counts. The rearrangement joins TRBV30 to TRBJ1-2; 7 bases match TRBD1. The CDR3 has 12 amino acids. V lost 6 bases, J lost 8 bases, and 9 bases stayed unmatched. CDR1 and CDR2 from the germline V gene are GTSNPN and SVGIG (reference sequence). CDR3 residues: CACHPGGYGYTF. In DNA form, the CDR3 reads TGTGCCTGCCACCCAGGGGGGTACGGCTACACCTTC.

This clonotype is judged medium-sized (0.01 to 0.1%). The J gene is TRBJ1-2, the V gene TRBV6-5; D gene ambiguous. CDR3 size: 12 residues. The V end was cut by 4 bases, the J end by 8 bases, with 11 bases between. Per germline, CDR1 MNHEY and CDR2 SVGAGI. In DNA form, the CDR3 reads TGTGCCAGCAGTTCCCTACATGAGGGCTACACCTTC. Its translation: CASSSLHEGYTF.

This sequence joins TRBV6-5 and TRBJ1-1; D is perhaps TRBD1 (6 bases). The CDR3 consists of 15 residues. Trimming shortened V by 0 bases and J by 5 bases, and 13 bases separated the two germline ends. Per germline, CDR1 MNHEY and CDR2 SVGAGI. Here the CDR3 DNA reads TGTGCCAGCAGTTACTCGCAGGGGATAAGAACTGAAGCTTTCTTT. The encoded protein is CASSYSQGIRTEAFF.

By share, this clonotype ranks as medium-sized. The V gene is TRBV19, the J gene TRBJ2-7; D gene ambiguous. Germline lookup yields CDR1 LNHDA and CDR2 SQIVND (reference sequence). V lost 6 bases to trimming and J lost 2 bases, with 11 bases between them. CDR3 length: 13 amino acids. The CDR3 loop is CASSLDTTYEQYF. The CDR3, as DNA: TGTGCCAGTAGCCTCGACACTACCTACGAGCAGTACTTC.

In this sample, this clonotype turned up a few times. J is TRBJ1-2 and V is TRBV14; D remains ambiguous. V lost 1 base and J lost 0, with 3 bases in between. This CDR3 region has 13 residues. The V gene's germline CDR1 is SGHDN and CDR2 FVKESK. DNA for the CDR3: TGTGCCAGCAGCCAAGGGGCTAACTATGGCTACACCTTC. This sequence encodes CASSQGANYGYTF.

For this clonotype: This may stem from a read error, because a much larger clone lies one nucleotide away. The chain joins TRBV24-1 to TRBJ2-7; a weak D match, TRBD2 (6 bases). Germline CDR1 KGHDR, CDR2 SFDVKD. Deletions cut 4 bases from V and 5 bases from J, with 11 bases between. CDR3 length equals 13 residues. This chain's CDR3 is CATSDRLEDEQYF. In DNA, the CDR3 is TGTGCCACCAGTGACCGACTAGAGGACGAGCAGTACTTC.